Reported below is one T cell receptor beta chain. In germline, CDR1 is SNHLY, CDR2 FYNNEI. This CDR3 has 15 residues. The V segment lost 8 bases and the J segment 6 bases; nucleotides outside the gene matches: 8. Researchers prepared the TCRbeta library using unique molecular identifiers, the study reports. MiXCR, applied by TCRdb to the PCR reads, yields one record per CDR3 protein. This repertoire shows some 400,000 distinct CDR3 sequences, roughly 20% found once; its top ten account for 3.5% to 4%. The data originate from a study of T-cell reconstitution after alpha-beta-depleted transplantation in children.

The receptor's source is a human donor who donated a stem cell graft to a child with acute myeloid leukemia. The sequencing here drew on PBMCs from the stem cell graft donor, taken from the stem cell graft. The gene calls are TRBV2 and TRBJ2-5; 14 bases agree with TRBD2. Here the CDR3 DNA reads TGTGCCAGCGAGACTAGCGGGAGGGCCTTTAAGACCCAGTACTTC. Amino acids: CASETSGRAFKTQYF. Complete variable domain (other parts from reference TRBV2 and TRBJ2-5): EPEVTQTPSHQVTQMGQEVILRCVPISNHLYFYWYRQILGQKVEFLVSFYNNEISEKSEIFDDQFSVERPDGSNFTLKIRSTKLEDSAMYFCASETSGRAFKTQYFGPGTRLLVL.